Listed here is a single T cell receptor (beta chain). Its binding antigen is unknown. The record has no base qualities; no much larger clone is one base away. V is pared back by 6 bases and J by 6 bases, with 8 bases lying between the germline termini. Including the terminal cysteine and phenylalanine, the CDR3 comprises 11 residues. Only CDR3 DNA remains: 33 bases, in frame from the first base. The germline V gene sets CDR1 to MGHRA and CDR2 to YSYEKL. The sample belongs to a study of blood T cell repertoires in COVID-19 (dated by TCRdb to about 2020). A note on the overall study: Samples covering the acute and convalescent phases of COVID-19 were provided by collaborators in the United States, Italy and Spain. The prospective study material was composed of cDNA or gDNA derived from T cells, B-cell-depleted T cells, or PBMCs. The dataset comprised deeply sampled blood TCRbeta repertoires from subjects exposed to, actively infected with, or recovered from COVID-19. The repertoires were made available in a free public database intended to serve as a resource for research on the immune response to SARS-CoV-2. The samples were drawn from two sources: the first 160 participants of the ongoing ImmuneRACE study, and 1,254 subjects contributed by 6 global collaborators. Sample metadata almost always included a de-identified subject ID, COVID-19 status, age in years and sex. Where available, HLA class I and class II types were obtained from metadata supplied by the sample provider rather than from assay-based typing.

One collaborating source in Seattle enrolled patients while the patients were actively infected and followed the patients over time throughout the course of disease. Collaborating institutions collected whole blood in K2EDTA tubes following their own protocols. For TCRbeta analysis, collaborators shipped samples as frozen whole blood, isolated PBMCs, or DNA extracted from either of those sample types. Study-wide conclusions, independent of this receptor: The quantity of clinical and demographic metadata differed by source and by participant and was supplied without curation.

TCRbeta CDR3 regions were amplified from genomic DNA by means of the immunoSEQ Assay, a bias-controlled multiplex PCR. The authors' pipeline ran thus. The number of nucleated cells in each sample was estimated from the amplification of reference gene primers within the assay. Sequence reads were collapsed and filtered to measure the absolute abundance of every unique TCRbeta CDR3 rearrangement. For each sample, productive Simpson clonality was calculated by taking the square root of Simpson's diversity index across productive rearrangements. TCRdb carries this immuneACCESS record with in-frame sequences only. Its versions omit some clonotypes, under half of them owing to an unresolved V gene in the studies checked, with the rest unexplained. That table furnishes V, J and clone size, whereas the DNA furnished D and trimming. The sample includes roughly 100,000 clones, with roughly 92% observed a single time. In total, the top ten clones hold approximately 1.9% of the sample.

The V gene is TRBV4-1 and the J gene is TRBJ1-2; TRBD1 is a weak D gene call, 5 bases matching. Sequenced: peripheral blood. The clonotype comes from a woman in her fifties or sixties with COVID-19, enrolled during active disease. The CDR3 loop reads CASRAGNGYTF. The sequenced DNA is TGCGCCAGCAGGGCAGGGAATGGCTACACCTTC.